This TCR beta chain was recorded in a study of T cells in Graves' hyperthyroidism and ophthalmopathy. This clonotype turned up a few times. What it recognizes is unknown. The CDR3 sequence is 13 residues long. CDR1 and CDR2 (germline): MNHNS, SASEGT. V shed 11 bases, J shed 0 bases, and the junction held 3 bases outside the gene matches. RNA transcripts served as the template for amplifying TCR beta CDR3 regions. The HTBI primer set served for first-round RT-PCR of the TCR CDR3. TCRdb re-called the multiplex PCR reads with MiXCR, one entry per CDR3 protein. The profile shows 270,000 or so distinct CDR3 sequences, less than 30% of them singletons. PBMCs were obtained from about 10 ml fresh peripheral blood. Study-wide points: The authors' 13 V-J model separated ophthalmopathy from stable hyperthyroidism.

J is TRBJ2-2 and V is TRBV6-1; 7 positions agree with TRBD2. The receptor's source is a man in his forties or fifties with Graves' hyperthyroidism that later progressed to Graves' ophthalmopathy. Sequencing used blood. CDR3 protein: CAGRDPNTGELFF. DNA of the CDR3: TGTGCCGGGAGGGACCCGAACACCGGGGAGCTGTTTTTT.